This entry features one T cell receptor (beta chain) sequence. This sample stems from a study of blood T cell repertoires in COVID-19. Germline CDR1 is KGHSH and CDR2 is LQKENI. The CDR3 extends over 15 amino acids. The ends lost 6 bases at V and 6 bases at J; junction bases unmatched: 8. Assay used: immunoSEQ multiplex PCR; TCRdb lists only in-frame clones, some missing. The sample lists about 270,000 clones, around 86% occurring once. The V and J genes are TRBV18 and TRBJ1-4; 9 bases line up with TRBD1. The source of this sequence is a man between 40 and 49 years old with active or convalescent COVID-19. Sample: peripheral blood. For the CDR3, the DNA is TGTGCCAGCTCTTCCACAGGGGGCAAGGATGAAAAACTGTTTTTT. The encoded protein is CASSSTGGKDEKLFF.